This T cell receptor (beta chain) was sequenced during a study of T-cell memory formation after mild COVID-19. The sample holds a few counts of this clonotype. Trimming took 7 bases from V and 5 from J, leaving 9 bases between them. The CDR3 contains 12 residues. Germline CDR1 and CDR2: MDHEN and SYDVKM. TCRdb used MiXCR to reprocess the 5' RACE reads, holding one entry per CDR3 protein. The data show around 200,000 distinct CDR3 sequences, about 10% seen once. The specimen sequenced was PBMCs or a T cell subset sorted from them (not recorded which). This TCR was recovered from a man younger than 35 who had mild COVID-19 (a few samples of this study predate the infection). Cell type and time point are not known. This sequence joins TRBV28 and TRBJ1-5; D is ambiguous. CDR3 amino acids: CASTGSDQPQHF. Written as DNA, the CDR3 is TGTGCCAGCACGGGGTCGGATCAGCCCCAGCATTTT.